This T cell receptor beta chain stems from a study of long-term antiretroviral therapy in people with HIV. Survey-level immunoSEQ v3.0 assays were run. Roughly 40,000-55,000 T-cell genomes per sample were the sequencing target. The method was immunoSEQ multiplex PCR; TCRdb's version includes in-frame clones alone and lacks a portion of them. The top ten clones hold 4% to 6% of a sample with 20,000 to 30,000 clones, about 86% of them seen once. Sequenced material: unsorted PBMCs, taken 2.7 years after starting antiretroviral therapy. This TCR was recovered from a man in his forties with HIV.

Here the CDR3 reads CASSPPGGEEKLFF. CDR3 nucleotide sequence: TGTGCCAGCAGTCCCCCCGGGGGGGAGGAAAAACTGTTTTTT. J is TRBJ1-4 and V is TRBV28; D perhaps matches TRBD1 (5 bases). Trimming took 5 bases from V and 8 from J, leaving 15 bases between them. There are 14 residues in the CDR3. Germline assignment: CDR1 MDHEN and CDR2 SYDVKM.